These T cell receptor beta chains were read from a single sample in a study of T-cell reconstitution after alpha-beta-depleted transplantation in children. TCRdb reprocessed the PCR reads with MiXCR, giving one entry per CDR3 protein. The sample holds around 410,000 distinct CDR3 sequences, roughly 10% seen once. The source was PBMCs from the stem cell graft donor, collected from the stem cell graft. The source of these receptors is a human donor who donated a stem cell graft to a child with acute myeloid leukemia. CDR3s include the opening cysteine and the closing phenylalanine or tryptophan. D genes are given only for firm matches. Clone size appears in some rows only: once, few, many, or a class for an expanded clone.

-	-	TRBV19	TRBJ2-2	CASSIVVPTGELFF	TGTGCCAGTAGTATAGTAGTTCCCACCGGGGAGCTGTTTTTT
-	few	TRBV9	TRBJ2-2	CASSARRGELFF	TGTGCCAGCAGCGCACGAAGAGGGGAGCTGTTTTTT
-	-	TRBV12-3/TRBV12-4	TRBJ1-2	CASSLGRAFWGYTF	TGTGCCAGCAGTTTAGGCCGGGCTTTCTGGGGCTACACCTTC
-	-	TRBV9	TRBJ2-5	CASSVMGEEETQYF	TGTGCCAGCAGCGTAATGGGGGAGGAAGAGACCCAGTACTTC
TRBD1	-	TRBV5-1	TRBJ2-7	CASSFGDSYSYEQYF	TGCGCCAGCAGCTTTGGGGACAGCTACTCCTACGAGCAGTACTTC
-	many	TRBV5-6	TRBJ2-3	CASSWGTASTDTQYF	TGTGCCAGCAGCTGGGGAACAGCCAGCACAGATACGCAGTATTTT
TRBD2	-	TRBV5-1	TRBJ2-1	CASSTHASGAYNEQFF	TGCGCCAGCAGCACACACGCTAGCGGAGCTTACAATGAGCAGTTCTTC
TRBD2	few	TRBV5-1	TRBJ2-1	CASRYSSGSSYNEQFF	TGCGCCAGCAGATATTCTAGCGGTAGCTCCTACAATGAGCAGTTCTTC
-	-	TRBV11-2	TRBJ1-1	CASSLDSGKNTEAFF	TGTGCCAGCAGCCTCGACAGTGGGAAGAACACTGAAGCTTTCTTT
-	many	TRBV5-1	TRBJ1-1	CASSLGVGVDEAFF	TGCGCCAGCAGCTTGGGGGTGGGGGTTGATGAAGCTTTCTTT
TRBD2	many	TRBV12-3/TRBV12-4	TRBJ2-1	CASSPPGGGYNEQFF	TGTGCCAGCAGCCCCCCCGGCGGGGGGTACAATGAGCAGTTCTTC
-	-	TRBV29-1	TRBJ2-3	CSVDGAGRADTQYF	TGCAGCGTTGACGGGGCGGGAAGGGCAGATACGCAGTATTTT
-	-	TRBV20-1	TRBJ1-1	CSAPPKDRPWDWEAFF	TGCAGTGCCCCCCCGAAAGACCGCCCGTGGGACTGGGAAGCTTTCTTT
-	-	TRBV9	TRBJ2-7	CASSVEPGAEQYF	TGTGCCAGCAGCGTAGAACCAGGGGCCGAGCAGTACTTC
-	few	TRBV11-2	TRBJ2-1	CASSASWSQFF	TGTGCCAGCAGCGCTAGCTGGAGCCAGTTCTTC
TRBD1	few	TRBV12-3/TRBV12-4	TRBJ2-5	CASSGTGIGQETQYF	TGTGCCAGCAGTGGGACAGGGATAGGTCAAGAGACCCAGTACTTC
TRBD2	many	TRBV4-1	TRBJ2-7	CASSQPGTSGRHSYEQYF	TGCGCCAGCAGCCAACCCGGGACTAGCGGGAGGCACTCCTACGAGCAGTACTTC
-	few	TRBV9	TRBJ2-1	CASSVLTGARFKSHEQFF	TGTGCCAGCAGCGTATTAACGGGGGCTAGATTTAAGTCGCATGAGCAGTTCTTC
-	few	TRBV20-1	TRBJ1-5	CSARDFGFTGPNQPQHF	TGCAGTGCTAGAGATTTCGGTTTTACAGGGCCGAATCAGCCCCAGCATTTT
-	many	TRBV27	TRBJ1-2	CASSLSGSYGYTF	TGTGCCAGCAGTTTATCGGGGAGCTATGGCTACACCTTC
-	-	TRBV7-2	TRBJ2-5	CASSLYSEGETQYF	TGTGCCAGCAGCTTATATTCGGAGGGAGAGACCCAGTACTTC
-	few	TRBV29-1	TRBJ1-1	CSVTRDTNTEAFF	TGCAGCGTTACCCGGGACACGAACACTGAAGCTTTCTTT
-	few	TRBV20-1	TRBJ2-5	CSTPIAETQYF	TGCAGTACCCCCATAGCCGAGACCCAGTACTTC